These T cell receptor beta chains were read from a single sample in a study of read filtering for tumor transcriptome and immune sequencing. TCRdb reprocessed the reads via MiXCR and lists one record per CDR3 protein. The sample contains some 62,000 distinct CDR3 sequences, approximately 15% of which appear only once. The sequenced sample was a population of CD138-negative cells sorted from bone marrow. The receptors stem from a donor at least 40 years old with multiple myeloma. Each CDR3 is given with its conserved first and last residue. Each record gives: CDR3 length, V gene, clone size, D gene, J gene, CDR3 protein, CDR3 DNA. A D gene is named only where the DNA matches it firmly. For some rows the clone size is stated as once, few or many, or as a class when expanded; others skip it.

12	TRBV20-1	many	TRBD1	TRBJ1-1	CSAYDRDTEAFF	TGCAGTGCTTATGACAGGGACACTGAAGCTTTCTTT
13	TRBV6-6	.	.	TRBJ2-7	CASSWRQSYEQYF	TGTGCCAGCAGTTGGCGACAGTCCTACGAGCAGTACTTC
13	TRBV7-9	few	.	TRBJ2-1	CASSLGGAAEQFF	TGTGCCAGCAGCTTAGGAGGGGCCGCTGAGCAGTTCTTC
21	TRBV7-2	many	TRBD2	TRBJ2-7	CASSLGLRPPSSGRATYEQYF	TGTGCCAGCAGCTTAGGTCTACGGCCCCCGTCTAGCGGGAGGGCCACCTACGAGCAGTACTTC
15	TRBV12-3/TRBV12-4	many	TRBD2	TRBJ2-1	CASSFSGRGVDEQFF	TGTGCCAGCAGTTTCAGCGGGAGGGGGGTCGATGAGCAGTTCTTC
13	TRBV20-1	many	.	TRBJ1-1	CSARDPQSPGAFF	TGCAGTGCTAGAGATCCACAGTCCCCAGGAGCTTTCTTT
15	TRBV28	few	TRBD1	TRBJ1-6	CASSPPDRGNSPLHF	TGTGCCAGCAGTCCACCGGACAGGGGGAATTCACCCCTCCACTTT
15	TRBV2	.	.	TRBJ2-6	CARSVYRAGANVLIF	TGTGCCAGGAGTGTCTACAGGGCTGGGGCCAACGTCCTGATTTTC
15	TRBV7-9	many	.	TRBJ1-4	CASSFQGAVNEKLFF	TGTGCCAGCAGCTTCCAAGGGGCTGTCAATGAAAAACTGTTTTTT
15	TRBV19	few	.	TRBJ1-5	CASLGQTGNNQPQHF	TGTGCCAGTCTCGGGCAGACAGGTAACAATCAGCCCCAGCATTTT